These T cell receptor beta chains were read from a single sample in a study of cytomegalovirus exposure and HLA in healthy donors. Here immunoSEQ multiplex PCR was the method, and the copy in TCRdb shows in-frame clones only, minus some. The profile shows about 170,000 clones, around 86% of them singletons. The specimen sequenced was PBMCs. These TCRs come from a girl aged 2-9 years in good health and CMV-seropositive. The CDR3 runs from the conserved cysteine through the conserved F or W. A D gene is named only where the DNA matches it firmly. Expanded clones get a size class; other rows say once, few or many, or leave the size out.

d_call	v_call	j_call	clone_size	cdr3_aa	cdr3_nt
-	TRBV4-1	TRBJ2-2	-	CASSHPSERPNTGELFF	TGCGCCAGCAGCCACCCCAGTGAGCGTCCGAACACCGGGGAGCTGTTTTTT
TRBD2	TRBV19	TRBJ2-7	-	CASSIPLAGDFYEQYF	TGTGCCAGTAGTATCCCCCTAGCGGGAGATTTCTACGAGCAGTACTTC
-	TRBV5-1	TRBJ2-1	-	CASSLVSYEQFF	TGCGCCAGCAGTCTAGTATCGTATGAGCAGTTCTTC
-	TRBV5-1	TRBJ2-1	-	CASSLGLEDEQFF	TGCGCCAGCAGCTTGGGACTAGAGGATGAGCAGTTCTTC
-	TRBV19	TRBJ2-1	-	CASSIARGPYNEQFF	TGTGCCAGTAGTATAGCCAGGGGCCCCTACAATGAGCAGTTCTTC
-	TRBV27	TRBJ1-2	-	CASSFGQTYGYTF	TGTGCCAGCAGCTTCGGACAGACCTATGGCTACACCTTC
TRBD2	TRBV27	TRBJ2-1	-	CASRSTIAGGYNEQFF	TGTGCCAGCAGGTCAACTATAGCGGGAGGTTACAATGAGCAGTTCTTC
-	TRBV4-1	TRBJ2-5	-	CASSQGSGEGETQYF	TGCGCCAGCAGCCAAGGATCGGGGGAAGGGGAGACCCAGTACTTC
-	TRBV4-1	TRBJ2-3	-	CASSYQVAADTQYF	TGCGCCAGCAGCTACCAGGTGGCCGCAGATACGCAGTATTTT
-	TRBV9	TRBJ2-5	-	CASSEGGLETQYF	TGTGCCAGCAGCGAGGGAGGTTTAGAGACCCAGTACTTC
TRBD2	TRBV30	TRBJ2-5	-	CAWKLAGETQYF	TGTGCCTGGAAACTAGCGGGAGAGACCCAGTACTTC
TRBD2	TRBV10-1	TRBJ2-5	-	CASLTLAGGRETQYF	TGCGCCAGCCTCACCCTAGCGGGAGGGCGAGAGACCCAGTACTTC
-	TRBV15	TRBJ2-4	-	CATGAGGAQNIQYF	TGTGCCACCGGGGCAGGTGGGGCGCAAAACATTCAGTACTTC
-	TRBV18	TRBJ1-1	-	CASSRPLNLGTQGRVTEAFF	TGTGCCAGCTCCCGGCCCCTGAACCTTGGGACACAGGGCAGGGTGACTGAAGCTTTCTTT
TRBD1	TRBV5-1	TRBJ2-7	-	CASSPGTGGFYEQYF	TGCGCCAGCAGCCCGGGGACAGGGGGGTTTTACGAGCAGTACTTC
-	TRBV7-9	TRBJ2-7	-	CASSSYYEQYF	TGTGCCAGCAGCTCCTACTACGAGCAGTACTTC
-	TRBV7-2	TRBJ1-5	-	CASSLARNQPQHF	TGTGCCAGCAGCTTAGCCAGGAACCAGCCCCAGCATTTT
TRBD1	TRBV7-8	TRBJ2-1	-	CASRPGGSDNEQFF	TGTGCCAGCAGGCCAGGGGGCAGCGACAATGAGCAGTTCTTC
-	TRBV28	TRBJ2-3	-	CASSLKGGAITDTQYF	TGTGCCAGCAGTTTAAAGGGCGGGGCGATCACAGATACGCAGTATTTT
-	TRBV20-1	TRBJ2-7	-	CSAGTFYEQYF	TGCAGTGCGGGGACATTCTACGAGCAGTACTTC
-	TRBV5-1	TRBJ2-5	-	CASSLQGIAQETQYF	TGCGCCAGCAGCTTACAGGGAATAGCACAAGAGACCCAGTACTTC
TRBD1	TRBV2	TRBJ1-5	-	CASSADRGSNQPQHF	TGTGCCAGCAGTGCGGACAGGGGGAGCAATCAGCCCCAGCATTTT
-	TRBV29-1	TRBJ1-2	-	CSVARANYGYTF	TGCAGCGTTGCCCGGGCTAACTATGGCTACACCTTC
-	TRBV30	TRBJ1-5	once	CAWGPGANQPQHF	TGTGCCTGGGGTCCAGGGGCAAATCAGCCCCAGCATTTT
-	TRBV21-1	TRBJ1-5	-	CASSKAYSNQPQHF	TGTGCCAGCAGCAAAGCTTATAGCAATCAGCCCCAGCATTTT
TRBD1	TRBV4-1	TRBJ2-7	once	CASSHFPGTGSYEQYF	TGCGCCAGCAGCCACTTCCCCGGGACAGGGTCCTACGAGCAGTACTTC
-	TRBV27	TRBJ1-5	-	CASSFLGAGQPQHF	TGTGCCAGCAGTTTTTTGGGGGCCGGGCAGCCCCAGCATTTT
TRBD1	TRBV28	TRBJ2-2	-	CASSAQGAWIGELFF	TGTGCCAGCAGCGCGCAGGGGGCTTGGATCGGGGAGCTGTTTTTT
TRBD2	TRBV28	TRBJ2-1	-	CASSLPLLAGASYNEQFF	TGTGCCAGCAGTTTACCCCTGTTAGCGGGAGCCTCCTACAATGAGCAGTTCTTC
-	TRBV6-4	TRBJ2-5	-	CASSDSRARSGYWETQYF	TGTGCCAGCAGTGACTCGAGAGCCCGCAGCGGTTATTGGGAGACCCAGTACTTC
-	TRBV7-7	TRBJ2-2	-	CASSLAGLWGTGELFF	TGTGCTAGCAGCTTAGCTGGACTATGGGGAACCGGGGAGCTGTTTTTT
TRBD2	TRBV5-1	TRBJ2-1	once	CASSSTGGSIGEQFF	TGCGCCAGCAGCTCCACGGGAGGGAGTATAGGTGAGCAGTTCTTC
-	TRBV5-4	TRBJ2-7	-	CASSFSSYEQYF	TGTGCCAGCAGCTTCAGCTCCTACGAGCAGTACTTC
TRBD2	TRBV6-5	TRBJ2-7	-	CASSRSSGRAYEQYF	TGTGCCAGCAGTCGTTCTAGCGGTAGGGCCTACGAGCAGTACTTC
-	TRBV7-3	TRBJ2-3	few	CASSSTSPDTQYF	TGTGCCAGCAGCTCCACTAGCCCAGATACGCAGTATTTT
-	TRBV6-1	TRBJ2-7	-	CASSESRVRQYF	TGTGCCAGCAGTGAATCCCGGGTCCGGCAGTACTTC
-	TRBV21-1	TRBJ2-3	few	CASGPASGRVGDTQYF	TGTGCCAGCGGGCCGGCTAGCGGGAGGGTAGGAGATACGCAGTATTTT
-	TRBV4-1	TRBJ2-7	few	CASSVGLRMGYEQYF	TGCGCCAGCAGCGTGGGACTGCGGATGGGCTACGAGCAGTACTTC
-	TRBV28	TRBJ2-7	-	CASSPTRIPVKQYF	TGTGCCAGCAGCCCGACAAGGATCCCGGTAAAGCAGTACTTC
TRBD1	TRBV28	TRBJ2-5	-	CASSLRQGGLETQYF	TGTGCCAGCAGTCTAAGACAGGGTGGTTTAGAGACCCAGTACTTC
-	TRBV10-3	TRBJ2-3	-	CAISEVEGWDTQYF	TGTGCCATCAGTGAGGTGGAGGGTTGGGATACGCAGTATTTT
TRBD1	TRBV10-3	TRBJ2-7	-	CAISERTGPYEQYF	TGTGCCATCAGTGAGAGGACAGGTCCCTACGAGCAGTACTTC